This TCR beta chain stems from a study of T cells in Graves' hyperthyroidism and ophthalmopathy. Amplified TCR beta CDR3 regions derived from RNA transcripts. The HTBI set primed first-round TCR CDR3 RT-PCR. TCRdb reprocessed the multiplex PCR reads via MiXCR and lists one record per CDR3 protein. In the table there are roughly 170,000 distinct CDR3 sequences, about a sixth of which are singletons. Stable Graves' hyperthyroidism meant no ophthalmopathy progression within 18 months. The CDR3 is made up of 17 amino acids. CDR1 is SGHRS and CDR2 is YFSETQ in the germline V gene. Trimming removed 3 bases from V and 13 bases from J, with 29 bases in between. This clonotype was detected many times.

Sample: blood. The chain combines TRBV5-1 with TRBJ2-1, with a weak D call TRBD1 (9 bases). This TCR derives from a woman aged 50 to 60 with Graves' hyperthyroidism. CDR3 in amino acids: CASSSDRGPSGGSGQFF. The CDR3 DNA is TGCGCCAGCAGCTCGGACAGGGGACCGAGCGGGGGCTCCGGACAGTTCTTC.